The clone carrying this T cell receptor (beta chain) has a single count. Its specificity is unknown. This specimen comes from a study of CD8 T cells in Susac syndrome. Random hexamers were used to reverse transcribe the RNA input (about 0.5 to 1 ug). MiXCR, run by TCRdb on the immunoSEQ multiplex PCR reads, gives a single entry per CDR3 protein. The profile covers over 100,000 distinct CDR3 sequences, with about 95% appearing a single time and about 0.28% taken by the ten largest. Points from the study as a whole: There were around 17 Susac-specific public clones in total CD8+ repertoires and roughly 5 in CD8+ TEMRA repertoires.

Both CD4+ and CD8+ T cells were negatively isolated, and TEMRA cells underwent FACS enrichment. This CDR3 is built from 16 residues. With 0 bases clipped from V and 9 bases from J, the junction kept 8 bases outside the gene matches. Germline CDR1 and CDR2: MGHRA and YSYEKL. The rearrangement joins TRBV4-1 to TRBJ2-3; 11 positions match TRBD2. Sequences were obtained from CD8+ T cells from PBMCs. The sequence came from a human donor with Susac syndrome. CDR3 DNA sequence: TGCGCCAGCAGCCAAGATGAACTAGCGGGGGCGGAGACGCAGTATTTT. It yields the protein CASSQDELAGAETQYF.